The 28 T cell receptor beta chains reported below all come from one sample, sequenced in a study of cytomegalovirus exposure and HLA in healthy donors. Both 60 Vbeta primers and 13 Jbeta primers went into the PCR. TCRdb's table, derived via immunoSEQ multiplex PCR, lists solely in-frame clones and lacks some. Among 150,000 to 200,000 clones listed, 68% were seen once. What was sequenced was PBMCs. These receptor sequences come from a man aged 50 to 60 in good health and CMV-seronegative.

CDR3 sequence (DNA): TGCGCCAGCAGCCTAGCGGACAGGGGGAACACCATATATTTT. It specifies CASSLADRGNTIYF. J is TRBJ1-3 and V is TRBV4-1, with TRBD1 matching over 10 bases. Germline V gene data show CDR1 as MGHRA and CDR2 as YSYEKL. The CDR3 is 14 amino acids. V was clipped by 4 bases and J by 7 bases; unmatched bases: 4.

This clone appeared a few times. The CDR3 region has the DNA TGTGCCAGCAGAGCTCAGGGGGCGGCGAGGAATTCACCCCTCCACTTT. Encoded protein: CASRAQGAARNSPLHF. This rearrangement joins TRBV28 to TRBJ1-6; TRBD1 matches 8 bases. V lost 6 bases, J lost 7 bases, and 11 bases stayed unmatched. Germline CDR1 reads MDHEN; CDR2 reads SYDVKM. The CDR3 extends over 16 amino acids.

This rearrangement joins TRBV11-3 to TRBJ2-3; 9 bases are shared with TRBD1. The CDR3 spans 16 residues. The J segment lost 5 bases and the V segment lost 6 bases, leaving 12 bases of the junction unmatched. From germline, CDR1 is SGHNT and CDR2 YENEEA. CDR3 sequence: CASSLDTGGLGDTQYF. CDR3 DNA: TGTGCCAGCAGTCTTGATACAGGGGGCCTAGGAGATACGCAGTATTTT.

The chain joins TRBV5-1 to TRBJ1-1, with D tentatively TRBD1 (5 bases). CDR1 SGHRS and CDR2 YFSETQ come from the germline V gene. Trimming took 0 bases from V and 0 from J, leaving 9 bases between them. This CDR3 has 15 amino acids. The CDR3 sequence is CASSLGEGVNTEAFF. The CDR3 DNA reads as TGCGCCAGCAGCTTGGGAGAAGGGGTGAACACTGAAGCTTTCTTT.

This chain uses TRBV5-1 with TRBJ1-3; D is undetermined. The CDR3 has 17 amino acids. Trimming cost V 0 bases and J 0 bases, with 13 bases left between them. Germline-derived CDR1 and CDR2 are SGHRS and YFSETQ. The CDR3 reads CASSLVVIGSSGNTIYF. The CDR3 nucleotides read TGCGCCAGCAGCTTGGTTGTCATCGGGAGCTCTGGAAACACCATATATTTT.

The chain couples TRBV18 to TRBJ2-2; 7 bases agree with TRBD1. The CDR3 has 15 residues. CDR1 is KGHSH, CDR2 LQKENI, per germline. Trimming took 6 bases from V and 1 from J; bases not matched to a gene: 5. In DNA, the CDR3 is TGTGCCAGCTCTACCGGGACAGAGAACACCGGGGAGCTGTTTTTT. This codes for CASSTGTENTGELFF.

V usage is TRBV10-2 and J usage is TRBJ2-3, with TRBD2 as a possible D gene (7 bases). Germline V gene sequence: CDR1 WSHSY, CDR2 SAAADI. This CDR3 comprises 15 residues. V was cut by 0 bases and J by 6 bases, with 13 bases left in between. The CDR3 DNA follows: TGCGCCAGCAGTGAGTCGACGGGGGGCGCGGATACGCAGTATTTT. It yields the protein CASSESTGGADTQYF.

A single count supports this clone. This chain links TRBV4-1 with TRBJ1-2, with 9 bases matching TRBD1. The germline CDR1 and CDR2 sequences are MGHRA and YSYEKL. The CDR3 sequence is 14 residues long. V dropped 3 bases and J dropped 8; count of bases not matched to a gene: 7. The CDR3 loop is CASSHLGQGHGYTF. In DNA, the CDR3 is TGCGCCAGCAGCCATTTGGGACAGGGTCACGGCTACACCTTC.

This chain connects TRBV5-4 to TRBJ2-1, with 7 bases fitting TRBD1. With 3 bases clipped from V and 6 bases from J, the junction kept 3 bases outside the gene matches. The CDR3 is 13 amino acids. Germline CDR1 SGHNT, CDR2 YYREEE (reference sequence). CDR3 in DNA: TGTGCCAGCAGCTCACAGGGGCCCAATGAGCAGTTCTTC. The encoded protein is CASSSQGPNEQFF.

The chain recombines TRBV7-2 with TRBJ2-5, with 14 bases identical to TRBD2. The length of the CDR3 is 15 residues. Germline-derived CDR1 and CDR2 are SGHTA and FQGNSA. Germline trimming cut 5 bases from V and 2 bases from J; bases unmatched to any gene: 1. CDR3 amino acids: CASSRTSGRQETQYF. The CDR3 nucleotides read TGTGCCAGCAGCCGGACTAGCGGGAGGCAAGAGACCCAGTACTTC.

This chain links TRBV4-3 with TRBJ1-1, with D uncertain. Trimming took 1 base from V and 2 from J, leaving 8 bases between them. CDR1 is LGHNA, CDR2 YSLEER, per germline. CDR3 length equals 14 residues. CDR3 residues: CASSQGHRNTEAFF. The DNA of the CDR3 is TGCGCCAGCAGCCAAGGACACCGTAACACTGAAGCTTTCTTT.

The table lists this clone with a few counts. The gene calls are TRBV10-3 and TRBJ2-7, with TRBD1 as a possible D gene (6 bases). Germline lookup yields CDR1 ENHRY and CDR2 SYGVKD. The CDR3 spans 14 residues. Trimming cost V 2 bases and J 3 bases, with 11 bases left between them. The CDR3 protein is CAISEGDKIYEQYF. The CDR3 DNA is TGTGCCATCAGTGAGGGGGACAAGATCTACGAGCAGTACTTC.

The chain recombines TRBV27 with TRBJ2-7; D is perhaps TRBD1 (7 bases). Per germline, CDR1 MNHEY and CDR2 SMNVEV (reference sequence). Trimming removed 6 bases at V and 5 bases at J, with 20 bases between. The CDR3 has 15 residues. Written as DNA, the CDR3 is TGTGCCAGCAGGGTACGGGGGACAGTAGTGAACGAGCAGTACTTC. Translated, it gives CASRVRGTVVNEQYF.

The CDR3 protein is CAIKARTGPNYGYTF. CDR3 bases: TGTGCCATCAAGGCGAGGACAGGCCCCAACTATGGCTACACCTTC. The rearrangement uses TRBV10-3 and TRBJ1-2, with 7 bases that match TRBD1. This CDR3 has 15 residues. The V gene end was trimmed by 7 bases and the J gene end by 2 bases; junction bases not matched to a gene: 10. Per the germline V gene, CDR1 is ENHRY and CDR2 is SYGVKD.

In its sample, this clone was seen a few times. The chain joins TRBV7-9 to TRBJ1-1; D ambiguous. The ends were cut back, 2 bases at V and 4 bases at J, with 8 bases in the middle. The germline gives CDR1 SEHNR, CDR2 FQNEAQ (reference sequence). This CDR3 contains 13 residues. CDR3 DNA: TGTGCCAGCAGCTTAATGGGAGTCACTGAAGCTTTCTTT. Its translation is CASSLMGVTEAFF. The full variable domain, in which reference TRBV7-9 and TRBJ1-1 provide the parts outside the CDR3, is DTGVSQNPRHKITKRGQNVTFRCDPISEHNRLYWYRQTLGQGPEFLTYFQNEAQLEKSRLLSDRFSAERPKGSFSTLEIQRTEQGDSAMYLCASSLMGVTEAFFGQGTRLTVV.

V gene TRBV6-1 combines with J gene TRBJ1-6, with 9 bases matching TRBD1. The germline V gene encodes CDR1 MNHNS and CDR2 SASEGT. The CDR3 contains 15 residues. Germline trimming cut 5 bases from V and 9 bases from J; bases unmatched to any gene: 8. The CDR3 region has the DNA TGTGCCAGCAGTTCCCTGGGACAGGGCGGTTCACCCCTCCACTTT. This translates into CASSSLGQGGSPLHF.

This clone was observed a handful of times. The CDR3 DNA follows: TGTGCCAGCAGTGAATCCCGTCCTAGCGGGGGTGCCTACAATGAGCAGTTCTTC. Amino acids: CASSESRPSGGAYNEQFF. This rearrangement joins TRBV25-1 to TRBJ2-1; 10 bases are a match to TRBD2. Looked up from germline, CDR1 is MGHDK and CDR2 is SYGVNS. The CDR3 has 18 residues. The ends lost 1 base at V and 2 bases at J; junction bases unmatched: 8.

The chain combines TRBV6-5 with TRBJ1-1, with D possibly TRBD1 on 5 matching bases. Looked up from germline, CDR1 is MNHEY and CDR2 is SVGAGI. Trimming cost V 5 bases and J 0 bases, with 10 bases left between them. CDR3 length equals 14 residues. The CDR3 region is CASSVYRMNTEAFF. DNA of the CDR3: TGTGCCAGCAGTGTTTACAGGATGAACACTGAAGCTTTCTTT.

The J gene is TRBJ2-1, the V gene TRBV5-6; the match to TRBD1 covers 8 bases. Germline V gives CDR1 SGHDT, CDR2 YYEEEE. Unmatched junction bases numbered 5, after V lost 2 bases and J lost 7 bases. This CDR3 is 14 amino acids long. Here the CDR3 reads CASSFGDRINEQFF. The DNA for the CDR3 is TGTGCCAGCAGCTTTGGGGACAGGATTAATGAGCAGTTCTTC.

The rearrangement uses TRBV7-2 and TRBJ2-2; 12 nucleotides line up with TRBD2. CDR1 is SGHTA, CDR2 FQGNSA, per germline. The V segment lost 5 bases and the J segment 4 bases; nucleotides outside the gene matches: 5. The CDR3 consists of 16 residues. CDR3: CASSPRTSGTTGELFF. The CDR3 DNA follows: TGTGCCAGCAGCCCCCGGACTAGCGGGACCACCGGGGAGCTGTTTTTT.

This sequence joins TRBV5-1 and TRBJ1-2; TRBD1 matches at 7 bases. Losses at the gene ends were 5 bases for V and 4 bases for J; bases not matched to a gene: 5. Germline V lookup: CDR1 SGHRS, CDR2 YFSETQ. CDR3 length: 13 amino acids. The CDR3 region has the DNA TGCGCCAGCAGGTTAGACAGGGTCTATGGCTACACCTTC. This translates into CASRLDRVYGYTF.

The chain links TRBV5-4 to TRBJ2-3, with 8 bases identical to TRBD2. CDR3 length: 16 residues. The junction had 4 bases not matched to a gene; V was cut back by 1 base and J by 0 bases. The germline gives CDR1 SGHNT, CDR2 YYREEE (reference sequence). The CDR3 DNA is TGTGCCAGCAGCTTGAGGACTAGCCTTAGCACAGATACGCAGTATTTT. Its protein product is CASSLRTSLSTDTQYF.

V and J are TRBV18 and TRBJ1-6; 7 bases are shared with TRBD1. Germline assignment: CDR1 KGHSH and CDR2 LQKENI. The length of the CDR3 is 14 residues. The V segment lost 6 bases and the J segment 7 bases; nucleotides outside the gene matches: 6. The CDR3: CASSRDRVNSPLHF. The CDR3 DNA is TGTGCCAGCTCGCGGGACAGAGTGAATTCACCCCTCCACTTT.

This chain links TRBV6-5 with TRBJ1-2, with D maybe TRBD1 (5 bases). Germline values: CDR1 MNHEY, CDR2 SVGAGI. Trimming removed 6 bases from V and 0 bases from J, with 11 bases in between. This CDR3 region has 14 residues. Here the CDR3 reads CASSQTAANYGYTF. Here the CDR3 DNA reads TGTGCCAGCAGCCAGACAGCCGCTAACTATGGCTACACCTTC.

This sequence joins TRBV9 and TRBJ2-5; 7 bases align to TRBD2. The CDR3 has 15 residues. With V trimmed by 4 bases and J by 4 bases, 10 bases remained unmatched. The germline CDR1 and CDR2 sequences are SGDLS and YYNGEE. CDR3 coding DNA: TGTGCCAGCAGCCCTAATGTAGGGGAGGGAGAGACCCAGTACTTC. Amino acids: CASSPNVGEGETQYF.

This chain links TRBV6-5 with TRBJ1-2, with 7 bases aligning to TRBD1. V dropped 0 bases and J dropped 8; count of bases not matched to a gene: 6. The CDR3 extends over 14 amino acids. Germline lookup yields CDR1 MNHEY and CDR2 SVGAGI. The CDR3 DNA sequence: TGTGCCAGCAGTTACTCCGGGACAGCAGGAGGCTACACCTTC. Protein sequence: CASSYSGTAGGYTF.

This rearrangement joins TRBV5-4 to TRBJ2-7, with 11 bases aligning to TRBD1. This CDR3 spans 14 amino acids. Germline V gene data show CDR1 as SGHNT and CDR2 as YYREEE (reference sequence). The V segment lost 4 bases and the J segment 4 bases; nucleotides outside the gene matches: 4. The CDR3 loop reads CASSPGQGEYEQYF. The CDR3 DNA reads TGTGCCAGCAGCCCGGGACAGGGGGAATACGAGCAGTACTTC.

The V and J genes are TRBV5-6 and TRBJ1-2; D may be TRBD1 (5 bases). The CDR3 contains 14 residues. Germline loops: CDR1 SGHDT, CDR2 YYEEEE. V lost 0 bases to trimming and J lost 8 bases, with 14 bases between them. The CDR3 spells CASSLGRGFWGYTF. The CDR3 nucleotides are TGTGCCAGCAGCTTGGGAAGGGGCTTTTGGGGCTACACCTTC.